These T cell receptor beta chains were read from a single sample in a study of shared clonotypes between healthy human individuals. The data were produced by immunoSEQ multiplex PCR, yet TCRdb's version contains in-frame clones alone and is incomplete. The repertoire holds 500,000 to 700,000 clones, about 95% seen once, with approximately 0.11% in the top ten. Sample: naive CD8+ T cells sorted from blood. All receptors come from a woman aged 25 to 45 in good health. Both conserved end residues are part of each CDR3. D genes are given only for firm matches. The size of a clone is reported for some rows only, either as once, few or many, or as a class for expanded clones.

cdr3_nt: TGCAGCGTCCTACCGACCGGAAACTATGGCTACACCTTC
cdr3_aa: CSVLPTGNYGYTF
j_call: TRBJ1-2
v_call: TRBV29-1
d_call: NA
clone_size: NA

cdr3_nt: TGTGCCAGCGCCTCTCCGGACAGTATCCTTGGAAACACCATATATTTT
cdr3_aa: CASASPDSILGNTIYF
j_call: TRBJ1-3
v_call: TRBV19
d_call: NA
clone_size: NA

cdr3_nt: TGTGCCAGCAGCTTATTACTATGGGACACCGGGGAGCTGTTTTTT
cdr3_aa: CASSLLLWDTGELFF
j_call: TRBJ2-2
v_call: TRBV11-2
d_call: NA
clone_size: NA

cdr3_nt: TGCGCCAGCAGCCAAGTGCAGGGTCGGTCCTACGAGCAGTACTTC
cdr3_aa: CASSQVQGRSYEQYF
j_call: TRBJ2-7
v_call: TRBV4-1
d_call: NA
clone_size: NA

cdr3_nt: TGTGCCAGCAGCTTAGCAGGAGAAAATCTCTACGAGCAGTACTTC
cdr3_aa: CASSLAGENLYEQYF
j_call: TRBJ2-7
v_call: TRBV7-6
d_call: NA
clone_size: NA

cdr3_nt: TGTGCCAGCAGCTTTTCCGGGACTAGCGGGATCTACAATGAGCAGTTCTTC
cdr3_aa: CASSFSGTSGIYNEQFF
j_call: TRBJ2-1
v_call: TRBV7-8
d_call: TRBD2
clone_size: NA

cdr3_nt: TGTGCCAGCAGCTTAGCGACTAAATCAATCTACGAGCAGTACTTC
cdr3_aa: CASSLATKSIYEQYF
j_call: TRBJ2-7
v_call: TRBV11-1
d_call: NA
clone_size: NA

cdr3_nt: TGCGCCAGCAGCTTGCGAGATGACAGGACTTATGGCTACACCTTC
cdr3_aa: CASSLRDDRTYGYTF
j_call: TRBJ1-2
v_call: TRBV5-1
d_call: NA
clone_size: NA

cdr3_nt: TGCGCCAGCAGCCAAGACCCCCCCGGGACAGTAGGAAACACCATATATTTT
cdr3_aa: CASSQDPPGTVGNTIYF
j_call: TRBJ1-3
v_call: TRBV4-1
d_call: TRBD1
clone_size: NA

cdr3_nt: TGTGCCAGCAGTTTATTGTGGGACACTGAAGCTTTCTTT
cdr3_aa: CASSLLWDTEAFF
j_call: TRBJ1-1
v_call: TRBV28
d_call: NA
clone_size: NA

cdr3_nt: TGTGCCAGCAGTCCAAGGACAGCTAGCACAGATACGCAGTATTTT
cdr3_aa: CASSPRTASTDTQYF
j_call: TRBJ2-3
v_call: TRBV28
d_call: NA
clone_size: NA

cdr3_nt: TGTGCCAGCAGCTTGGGGCCGGGACTAGCGGGAGTAGTGACCTACGAGCAGTACTTC
cdr3_aa: CASSLGPGLAGVVTYEQYF
j_call: TRBJ2-7
v_call: TRBV5-6
d_call: TRBD2
clone_size: NA

cdr3_nt: TGTGCCTGGAGTGTAATTGGGCAGAACTATGGCTACACCTTC
cdr3_aa: CAWSVIGQNYGYTF
j_call: TRBJ1-2
v_call: TRBV30
d_call: NA
clone_size: NA

cdr3_nt: TGTGCCAGCAGCTCTCTAGCGGGGGACTACGAGCAGTACTTC
cdr3_aa: CASSSLAGDYEQYF
j_call: TRBJ2-7
v_call: TRBV5-6
d_call: TRBD2
clone_size: NA

cdr3_nt: TGTGCCTCCGGGACGGTGAACACTGAAGCTTTCTTT
cdr3_aa: CASGTVNTEAFF
j_call: TRBJ1-1
v_call: TRBV7-6
d_call: NA
clone_size: NA

cdr3_nt: TGTGCCAGCAGTCCCGGGACTTTGGGCACCGGGGAGCTGTTTTTT
cdr3_aa: CASSPGTLGTGELFF
j_call: TRBJ2-2
v_call: TRBV27
d_call: NA
clone_size: NA

cdr3_nt: TGTGCCAGCGTTGACAGCTCCTACGAGCAGTACTTC
cdr3_aa: CASVDSSYEQYF
j_call: TRBJ2-7
v_call: TRBV6-5
d_call: NA
clone_size: NA

cdr3_nt: TGTGCCAGCAGCGGACTAGCGGGTAACAATGAGCAGTTCTTC
cdr3_aa: CASSGLAGNNEQFF
j_call: TRBJ2-1
v_call: TRBV27
d_call: TRBD2
clone_size: NA

cdr3_nt: TGTGCCACCTTTCCCGGGACAGGTCTCTCCTACGAGCAGTACTTC
cdr3_aa: CATFPGTGLSYEQYF
j_call: TRBJ2-7
v_call: TRBV19
d_call: TRBD1
clone_size: NA

cdr3_nt: TGTGCCAGCAGTTTCGGTGGGGCCGGGGAGCTGTTTTTT
cdr3_aa: CASSFGGAGELFF
j_call: TRBJ2-2
v_call: TRBV27
d_call: NA
clone_size: NA

cdr3_nt: TGTGCCAGCAGTGTCGGGACTAGCGGGAGCTACGAGCAGTACTTC
cdr3_aa: CASSVGTSGSYEQYF
j_call: TRBJ2-7
v_call: TRBV9
d_call: TRBD2
clone_size: NA

cdr3_nt: TGTGCCAGCACCGTAGCGGGATCCTCCTACGAGCAGTACTTC
cdr3_aa: CASTVAGSSYEQYF
j_call: TRBJ2-7
v_call: TRBV7-9
d_call: TRBD2
clone_size: once

cdr3_nt: TGTGCTATAAGGAGTAGCACAGATACGCAGTATTTT
cdr3_aa: CAIRSSTDTQYF
j_call: TRBJ2-3
v_call: TRBV28
d_call: NA
clone_size: NA

cdr3_nt: TGTGCCAGCAGCGACGGGCAGGGGCTGTTCTATGGCTACACCTTC
cdr3_aa: CASSDGQGLFYGYTF
j_call: TRBJ1-2
v_call: TRBV27
d_call: NA
clone_size: few

cdr3_nt: TGTGCCAGCAGCATGTGGCCCACGAACACCGGGGAGCTGTTTTTT
cdr3_aa: CASSMWPTNTGELFF
j_call: TRBJ2-2
v_call: TRBV7-8
d_call: NA
clone_size: NA

cdr3_nt: TGTGCCAGCAGCCCCCCAGGAGTAGCTGATACGCAGTATTTT
cdr3_aa: CASSPPGVADTQYF
j_call: TRBJ2-3
v_call: TRBV7-9
d_call: NA
clone_size: NA

cdr3_nt: TGTGCCAGCAGTTTCGCGGATCAGCCCCAGCATTTT
cdr3_aa: CASSFADQPQHF
j_call: TRBJ1-5
v_call: TRBV27
d_call: NA
clone_size: NA

cdr3_nt: TGTGCCAGCAGTCCCAAGGGGACAGGGTTTCCCCAAGAGACCCAGTACTTC
cdr3_aa: CASSPKGTGFPQETQYF
j_call: TRBJ2-5
v_call: TRBV27
d_call: TRBD1
clone_size: NA

cdr3_nt: TGCGCCAGCAGCCAAGGCGTGACGTACGAGCAGTACTTC
cdr3_aa: CASSQGVTYEQYF
j_call: TRBJ2-7
v_call: TRBV4-1
d_call: NA
clone_size: NA

cdr3_nt: TGTGCCAGCAGCGCTGGCAGAGCCGGGGAGCTGTTTTTT
cdr3_aa: CASSAGRAGELFF
j_call: TRBJ2-2
v_call: TRBV5-4
d_call: NA
clone_size: NA

cdr3_nt: TGTGCCAGCGCGCAGGGGGGTAGGAACACTGAAGCTTTCTTT
cdr3_aa: CASAQGGRNTEAFF
j_call: TRBJ1-1
v_call: TRBV28
d_call: TRBD1
clone_size: NA

cdr3_nt: TGTGCCAGCTCACCGGGACAGGTCTCTGGAAACACCATATATTTT
cdr3_aa: CASSPGQVSGNTIYF
j_call: TRBJ1-3
v_call: TRBV18
d_call: TRBD1
clone_size: NA

cdr3_nt: TGCGCCAGCAGTCAACAGGGGCGGCACGAGCAGTACTTC
cdr3_aa: CASSQQGRHEQYF
j_call: TRBJ2-7
v_call: TRBV23-1
d_call: NA
clone_size: NA

cdr3_nt: TGTGCCAGCAGCGAACTAGCGGGAGGGGTCTACGAGCAGTACTTC
cdr3_aa: CASSELAGGVYEQYF
j_call: TRBJ2-7
v_call: TRBV5-4
d_call: TRBD2
clone_size: NA

cdr3_nt: TGTGCCAGCAGTCTAACTTCCCTCGGAAGCTATGGCTACACCTTC
cdr3_aa: CASSLTSLGSYGYTF
j_call: TRBJ1-2
v_call: TRBV6-5
d_call: NA
clone_size: NA

cdr3_nt: TGTGCCAGCAGCCCCCGACAGGGGTACCCCTACGAGCAGTACTTC
cdr3_aa: CASSPRQGYPYEQYF
j_call: TRBJ2-7
v_call: TRBV14
d_call: TRBD1
clone_size: NA

cdr3_nt: TGTGCCAGCAGTTTAATAGGGGCGGGGGATGGCTACACCTTC
cdr3_aa: CASSLIGAGDGYTF
j_call: TRBJ1-2
v_call: TRBV27
d_call: NA
clone_size: NA

cdr3_nt: TGTGCCAGCAGCCCCGGACAGGGGAGCTGGTATGGCTACACCTTC
cdr3_aa: CASSPGQGSWYGYTF
j_call: TRBJ1-2
v_call: TRBV7-9
d_call: TRBD1
clone_size: NA

cdr3_nt: TGTGCCACCAGCATGAGGTCGGGCCGCCGTCGGGATCAGCCCCAGCATTTT
cdr3_aa: CATSMRSGRRRDQPQHF
j_call: TRBJ1-5
v_call: TRBV15
d_call: NA
clone_size: NA

cdr3_nt: TGTGCCAGTAGTATAGGGCAGAACACCGGGGAGCTGTTTTTT
cdr3_aa: CASSIGQNTGELFF
j_call: TRBJ2-2
v_call: TRBV19
d_call: NA
clone_size: NA

cdr3_nt: TGTGCCAGTAGTATAGGCCGAACCGGGACCTACTCCTTCGGCGAGCAGTACTTC
cdr3_aa: CASSIGRTGTYSFGEQYF
j_call: TRBJ2-7
v_call: TRBV19
d_call: NA
clone_size: NA

cdr3_nt: TGCGCCAGCAGCCAATCGGGCGAAAACACCATATATTTT
cdr3_aa: CASSQSGENTIYF
j_call: TRBJ1-3
v_call: TRBV4-1
d_call: NA
clone_size: NA

cdr3_nt: TGTGCCAGCAGCTTGGGGGACAGACTCCCTAGCACAGATACGCAGTATTTT
cdr3_aa: CASSLGDRLPSTDTQYF
j_call: TRBJ2-3
v_call: TRBV9
d_call: TRBD1
clone_size: NA

cdr3_nt: TGTGCCAGCAGCTTATCAGGTGACAATGAGCAGTTCTTC
cdr3_aa: CASSLSGDNEQFF
j_call: TRBJ2-1
v_call: TRBV7-7
d_call: NA
clone_size: once

cdr3_nt: TGTGCCAGCAGCTCCGTGGTGGCTAGCTACGAGCAGTACTTC
cdr3_aa: CASSSVVASYEQYF
j_call: TRBJ2-7
v_call: TRBV7-8
d_call: NA
clone_size: NA

cdr3_nt: TGTGCCAGCAGTGGGGCAGGGATTGACGAGCAGTACTTC
cdr3_aa: CASSGAGIDEQYF
j_call: TRBJ2-7
v_call: TRBV6-1
d_call: NA
clone_size: NA

cdr3_nt: TGTGCCAGCAGGGTTTCTACGAGCACTGAAGCTTTCTTT
cdr3_aa: CASRVSTSTEAFF
j_call: TRBJ1-1
v_call: TRBV27
d_call: NA
clone_size: NA

cdr3_nt: TGTGCCAGCAGCTTAGCCTCGCCAAATGAGCAGTTCTTC
cdr3_aa: CASSLASPNEQFF
j_call: TRBJ2-1
v_call: TRBV11-2
d_call: NA
clone_size: once

cdr3_nt: TGTGCCAGCAGCTTGGGTGGGGTCTCCTACGAGCAGTACTTC
cdr3_aa: CASSLGGVSYEQYF
j_call: TRBJ2-7
v_call: TRBV5-4
d_call: NA
clone_size: NA

cdr3_nt: TGTGCCAGCCCTCGGACTAGCGGGAGCTACGAGCAGTTCTTC
cdr3_aa: CASPRTSGSYEQFF
j_call: TRBJ2-1
v_call: TRBV2
d_call: TRBD2
clone_size: NA

cdr3_nt: TGTGCCAGCAGTGTTACCCCGACTCAGGGGATGACTGAAGCTTTCTTT
cdr3_aa: CASSVTPTQGMTEAFF
j_call: TRBJ1-1
v_call: TRBV2
d_call: NA
clone_size: NA

cdr3_nt: TGTGCCAGCAGTTCCCCCATCGGGGGTTCCTACGAGCAGTACTTC
cdr3_aa: CASSSPIGGSYEQYF
j_call: TRBJ2-7
v_call: TRBV28
d_call: NA
clone_size: NA

cdr3_nt: TGCGCCAGCAGCATCGGGACTAGCGGGAGTCATGAGCAGTTCTTC
cdr3_aa: CASSIGTSGSHEQFF
j_call: TRBJ2-1
v_call: TRBV5-1
d_call: TRBD2
clone_size: NA

cdr3_nt: TGTGCCTGGAGTGTACTGGACGGCGGGGAGCTGTTTTTT
cdr3_aa: CAWSVLDGGELFF
j_call: TRBJ2-2
v_call: TRBV30
d_call: NA
clone_size: NA

cdr3_nt: TGTGCCAGCAGCCCCAATAGCGGGAGGGCCATTAACCCCTACGAGCAGTACTTC
cdr3_aa: CASSPNSGRAINPYEQYF
j_call: TRBJ2-7
v_call: TRBV7-9
d_call: TRBD2
clone_size: few

cdr3_nt: TGTGCCAGCAGCTTCCGGGCAGGGCGTCTAGCAGACTACGAGCAGTACTTC
cdr3_aa: CASSFRAGRLADYEQYF
j_call: TRBJ2-7
v_call: TRBV28
d_call: NA
clone_size: NA

cdr3_nt: TGTGCCAGCAGCTTAGCGGCTAGCGGGAATTACAATGAGCAGTTCTTC
cdr3_aa: CASSLAASGNYNEQFF
j_call: TRBJ2-1
v_call: TRBV7-2
d_call: TRBD2
clone_size: NA